This is a list of T cell receptor beta chains from one sample in a study of beta chain features in type 1 diabetes. Measured with immunoSEQ multiplex PCR; TCRdb has only the in-frame clones, and not every one. The table shows 60,000 or so clones, with around three fifths occurring only once. The sequenced sample consisted of Tregs from blood. The receptors were sampled from a woman younger than 35 in good health. Both conserved end residues are part of each CDR3. D genes are given only for firm matches. Clone sizes are given selectively: once, few, many, or a class where the clone is expanded.

d_gene,v_gene,j_gene,abundance,CDR3aa,CDR3nt
TRBD2,TRBV6-6,TRBJ2-2,-,CASSYRGGNTGELFF,TGTGCCAGCAGTTATCGGGGGGGGAACACCGGGGAGCTGTTTTTT
-,TRBV11-2,TRBJ1-2,few,CASSIRREAYGYTF,TGTGCCAGCAGCATCCGGAGGGAGGCCTATGGCTACACCTTC
TRBD2,TRBV4-2,TRBJ2-3,few,CASSLGTSGGAGDTQYF,TGTGCCAGCAGCCTCGGGACTAGCGGGGGGGCGGGAGATACGCAGTATTTT
TRBD2,TRBV7-2,TRBJ2-3,-,CASSLSSGSYTQYF,TGTGCCAGCAGCTTGTCTAGCGGGAGTTATACGCAGTATTTT
TRBD1,TRBV2,TRBJ2-1,-,CASSRTGSSYNEQFF,TGTGCCAGCAGTCGGACAGGGAGCTCCTACAATGAGCAGTTCTTC
-,TRBV6-1,TRBJ2-1,few,CASTKPPNNEQFF,TGTGCCAGCACTAAACCCCCGAACAATGAGCAGTTCTTC
TRBD2,TRBV6-5,TRBJ2-3,once,CASSAGTSGNTQYF,TGTGCCAGCAGTGCCGGGACTAGCGGGAATACGCAGTATTTT
-,TRBV20-1,TRBJ1-4,-,CSVRLAEKLFF,TGCAGTGTCCGACTCGCCGAAAAACTGTTTTTT
-,TRBV4-3,TRBJ2-5,few,CASSQDDRGETQYF,TGCGCCAGCAGCCAAGATGATAGGGGTGAGACCCAGTACTTC
-,TRBV7-2,TRBJ1-4,-,CASSLGQDNEKLFF,TGTGCCAGCAGCTTAGGGCAGGATAATGAAAAACTGTTTTTT
-,TRBV5-1,TRBJ2-1,-,CASSLGGTSTRGRYYNEQFF,TGCGCCAGCAGCTTGGGGGGTACGAGTACCCGGGGGAGATACTACAATGAGCAGTTCTTC
TRBD1,TRBV18,TRBJ2-3,-,CASSPYLTQGAADTQYF,TGTGCCAGCTCACCATATCTAACACAGGGGGCAGCGGATACGCAGTATTTT
TRBD1,TRBV7-6,TRBJ1-1,-,CASSPTGGMGTEAFF,TGTGCCAGCAGCCCGACAGGGGGGATGGGCACTGAAGCTTTCTTT
-,TRBV7-9,TRBJ1-2,few,CASSLGRGYTF,TGTGCCAGCAGCTTAGGCAGAGGCTACACCTTC
-,TRBV25-1,TRBJ2-3,few,CASNSAADTDTQYF,TGTGCCAGCAACTCAGCAGCGGACACAGATACGCAGTATTTT
-,TRBV5-1,TRBJ2-1,-,CASSLPLRKSHGSYNEQFF,TGCGCCAGCAGCTTGCCCCTCAGAAAGAGTCACGGGAGCTACAATGAGCAGTTCTTC
TRBD1,TRBV5-1,TRBJ2-2,-,CASSLEQGSGELFF,TGCGCCAGCAGCTTAGAACAGGGGAGCGGGGAGCTGTTTTTT
-,TRBV12-5,TRBJ1-4,few,CASGLGQATNEKLFF,TGTGCTAGTGGTTTGGGGCAGGCAACTAATGAAAAACTGTTTTTT
-,TRBV18,TRBJ2-7,-,CASSPPGPYEQYF,TGTGCCAGCTCACCGCCCGGTCCTTACGAGCAGTACTTC
TRBD1,TRBV7-2,TRBJ1-2,-,CASSLLQGNYGYTF,TGTGCCAGCAGCCTGTTACAGGGGAACTATGGCTACACCTTC
-,TRBV6-1,TRBJ2-5,-,CASVREPQETQYF,TGTGCCAGCGTCCGGGAGCCCCAAGAGACCCAGTACTTC
TRBD1,TRBV18,TRBJ2-5,-,CASSPTPTGGRETQYF,TGTGCCAGCTCACCGACTCCGACAGGGGGTCGTGAGACCCAGTACTTC
-,TRBV5-1,TRBJ2-7,few,CASRARDYEQYF,TGCGCCTCAAGGGCCAGGGACTACGAGCAGTACTTC
TRBD1,TRBV5-1,TRBJ2-3,-,CASSAGQGSDTQYF,TGCGCCAGCAGCGCCGGACAGGGTTCAGATACGCAGTATTTT
TRBD2,TRBV2,TRBJ2-5,-,CASSWGGGLVETQYF,TGTGCCAGCAGCTGGGGCGGGGGTCTCGTAGAGACCCAGTACTTC
-,TRBV29-1,TRBJ2-2,-,CSVAGGRANTGELFF,TGCAGCGTTGCTGGTGGCCGTGCGAACACCGGGGAGCTGTTTTTT
TRBD1,TRBV5-4,TRBJ1-1,-,CASSPRVGGLNTEAFF,TGTGCCAGCAGCCCAAGAGTAGGGGGCTTGAACACTGAAGCTTTCTTT
-,TRBV6-1,TRBJ2-7,few,CASSERPDRGEQYF,TGTGCCAGCAGTGAACGACCAGACCGAGGCGAGCAGTACTTC
-,TRBV7-7,TRBJ2-3,-,CASSDLRVARTDTQYF,TGTGCTAGCAGCGACCTCCGGGTAGCCCGCACAGATACGCAGTATTTT
-,TRBV30,TRBJ2-3,-,CAWSAYAITDTQYF,TGTGCCTGGAGTGCGTATGCGATCACAGATACGCAGTATTTT
-,TRBV19,TRBJ1-5,once,CASSLAGVRHQPQHF,TGTGCCAGTAGCCTAGCAGGGGTCCGCCATCAGCCCCAGCATTTT
-,TRBV6-6,TRBJ1-3,-,CASSYATQYSGNTIYF,TGTGCCAGCAGTTACGCCACGCAGTACTCTGGAAACACCATATATTTT
-,TRBV11-2,TRBJ1-6,-,CASSLVGTNSPLHF,TGTGCCAGCAGCTTAGTGGGCACTAATTCACCCCTCCACTTT
-,TRBV30,TRBJ1-2,-,CAWRSGVHYGYTF,TGTGCCTGGAGATCAGGGGTACACTATGGCTACACCTTC
-,TRBV2,TRBJ2-7,-,CASSEAGRGSYEQYF,TGTGCCAGCAGTGAAGCGGGCAGGGGATCCTACGAGCAGTACTTC
-,TRBV18,TRBJ2-5,-,CASSPGFQETQYF,TGTGCCAGCTCACCAGGCTTTCAAGAGACCCAGTACTTC
TRBD1,TRBV5-8,TRBJ1-5,-,CASSPRTGRDQPQHF,TGTGCCAGCAGCCCCAGGACAGGTCGAGATCAGCCCCAGCATTTT
TRBD2,TRBV5-6,TRBJ2-1,-,CASNLLSGGRYNEQFF,TGTGCCAGCAACCTCCTTTCGGGGGGGCGATACAATGAGCAGTTCTTC
-,TRBV10-3,TRBJ2-1,medium-sized,CAISASSLYNEQFF,TGTGCCATCAGTGCCTCTAGCTTATACAATGAGCAGTTCTTC
TRBD2,TRBV7-9,TRBJ2-6,once,CASSSPPGLATGANVLTF,TGTGCCAGCAGCTCACCGCCGGGACTAGCGACCGGGGCCAACGTCCTGACTTTC
TRBD2,TRBV30,TRBJ2-7,-,CAWSLAGGPGEQYF,TGTGCCTGGAGTCTAGCGGGGGGGCCGGGCGAGCAGTACTTC
TRBD1,TRBV7-8,TRBJ1-2,few,CASSLGGQGEGYTF,TGTGCCAGCAGCTTAGGGGGACAGGGAGAGGGCTACACCTTC